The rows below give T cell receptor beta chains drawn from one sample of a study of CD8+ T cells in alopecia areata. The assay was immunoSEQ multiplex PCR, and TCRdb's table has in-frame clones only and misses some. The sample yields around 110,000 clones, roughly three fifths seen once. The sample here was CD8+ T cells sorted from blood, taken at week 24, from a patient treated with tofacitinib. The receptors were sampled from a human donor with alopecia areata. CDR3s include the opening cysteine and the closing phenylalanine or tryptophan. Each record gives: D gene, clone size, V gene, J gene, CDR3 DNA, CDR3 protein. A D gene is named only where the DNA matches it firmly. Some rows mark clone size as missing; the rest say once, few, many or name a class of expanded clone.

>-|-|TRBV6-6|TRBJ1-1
TGTGCCAGCAGTTACGGGGGTGGGACTGAAGCTTTCTTT
CASSYGGGTEAFF
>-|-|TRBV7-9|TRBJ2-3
TGTGCCAGCAGCATCTGGACTTCCTCCACAGATACGCAGTATTTT
CASSIWTSSTDTQYF
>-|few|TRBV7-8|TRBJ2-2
TGTGCCAGCAGCTTACGCCGGGATCACACCGGGGAGCTGTTTTTT
CASSLRRDHTGELFF
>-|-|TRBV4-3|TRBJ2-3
TGCGCCAGCAGCCAAGGGACTTTTTTTACTAGCACAGATACGCAGTATTTT
CASSQGTFFTSTDTQYF
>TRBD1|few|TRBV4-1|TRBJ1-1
TGCGCCAGCAGTCCTGGTCCGGGACAGTTGAACACTGAAGCTTTCTTT
CASSPGPGQLNTEAFF
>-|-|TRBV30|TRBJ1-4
TGTGCCTGGAGTCCCACTCGGGGATTCTATGAAAAACTGTTTTTT
CAWSPTRGFYEKLFF
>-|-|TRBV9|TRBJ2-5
TGTGCCAGCAGCGCTAGGGGGACAAAACAAGAGACCCAGTACTTC
CASSARGTKQETQYF
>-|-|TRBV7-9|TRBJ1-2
TGTGCCAGCAGCTTAGGGGAGAACTCCTATGGCTACACCTTC
CASSLGENSYGYTF
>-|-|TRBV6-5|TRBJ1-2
TGTGCCAGCAGCTCCCTTGAGGAAACCTACACCTTC
CASSSLEETYTF
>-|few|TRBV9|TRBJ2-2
TGTGCCAGCAGCGTAGCGGCCGGGGAGCTGTTTTTT
CASSVAAGELFF
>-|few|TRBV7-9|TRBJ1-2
TGTGCCAGCAGCGCAGTCCGGGACCCACGTCCTTGGGGCTACACCTTC
CASSAVRDPRPWGYTF
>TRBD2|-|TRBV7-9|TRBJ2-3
TGTGCCAGCAGCTCGGGACTACAATATACGCAGTATTTT
CASSSGLQYTQYF
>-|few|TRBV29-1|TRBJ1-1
TGCAGCGTTGGGGTGAACACTGAAGCTTTCTTT
CSVGVNTEAFF
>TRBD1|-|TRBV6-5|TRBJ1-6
TGTGCCAGCAGACCCGGGGCAGGGGGCAATTCACCCCTCCACTTT
CASRPGAGGNSPLHF
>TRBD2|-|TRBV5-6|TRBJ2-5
TGTGCCAGCAGCTTGGAACTAGCGGACCAAGAGACCCAGTACTTC
CASSLELADQETQYF
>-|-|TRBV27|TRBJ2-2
TGTGCCAGCAGTCCCATTCCACGGTCGGGCGGGGAGCTGTTTTTT
CASSPIPRSGGELFF